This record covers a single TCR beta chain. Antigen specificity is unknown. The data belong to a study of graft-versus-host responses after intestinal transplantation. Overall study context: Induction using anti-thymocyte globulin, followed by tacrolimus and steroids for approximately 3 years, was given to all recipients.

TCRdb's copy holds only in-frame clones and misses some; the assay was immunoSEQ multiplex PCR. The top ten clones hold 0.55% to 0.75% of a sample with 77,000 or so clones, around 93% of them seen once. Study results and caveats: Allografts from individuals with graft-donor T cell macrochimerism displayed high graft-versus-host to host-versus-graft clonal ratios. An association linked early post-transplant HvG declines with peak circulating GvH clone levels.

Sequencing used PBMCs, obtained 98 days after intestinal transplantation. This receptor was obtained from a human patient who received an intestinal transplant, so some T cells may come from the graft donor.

The DNA for the CDR3 is TGCGCCAGCAGCCACCCGGGACTAGCGGCCTACGAGCAGTACTTC. It translates to CASSHPGLAAYEQYF. V gene TRBV4-1 combines with J gene TRBJ2-7; 11 positions agree with TRBD2. The CDR3 runs to 15 residues. Germline V gene data show CDR1 as MGHRA and CDR2 as YSYEKL. After removal of 3 bases from V and 2 bases from J, the junction contained 3 bases not matched to a gene.